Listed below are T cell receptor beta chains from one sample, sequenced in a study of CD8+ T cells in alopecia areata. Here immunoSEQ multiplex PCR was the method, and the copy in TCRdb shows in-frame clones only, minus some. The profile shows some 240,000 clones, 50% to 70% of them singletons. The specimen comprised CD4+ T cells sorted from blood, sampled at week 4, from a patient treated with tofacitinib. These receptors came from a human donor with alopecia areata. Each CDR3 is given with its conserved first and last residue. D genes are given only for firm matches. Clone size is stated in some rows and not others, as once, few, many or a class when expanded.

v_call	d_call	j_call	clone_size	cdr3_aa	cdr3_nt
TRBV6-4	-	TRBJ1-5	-	CASTDRPGSQPQHF	TGTGCCAGCACCGACAGGCCCGGCAGTCAGCCCCAGCATTTT
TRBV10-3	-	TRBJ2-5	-	CAISRTQEETQYF	TGTGCCATCAGTCGGACGCAAGAAGAGACCCAGTACTTC
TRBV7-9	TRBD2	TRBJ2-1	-	CASSLAAGGLYEQFF	TGTGCCAGCAGCTTGGCGGCGGGGGGGCTCTATGAGCAGTTCTTC
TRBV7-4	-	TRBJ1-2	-	CASSLVQQNYGYTF	TGTGCCAGCAGCTTAGTTCAACAAAACTATGGCTACACCTTC
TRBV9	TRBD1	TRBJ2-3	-	CASSGDRSSTDTQYF	TGTGCCAGCAGCGGGGACAGATCTAGCACAGATACGCAGTATTTT
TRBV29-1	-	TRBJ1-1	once	CSVEDHSLGQNTEAFF	TGCAGCGTTGAAGATCACTCGTTGGGACAAAACACTGAAGCTTTCTTT
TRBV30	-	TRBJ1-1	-	CAWIGRMNTEAFF	TGTGCCTGGATCGGCAGAATGAACACTGAAGCTTTCTTT
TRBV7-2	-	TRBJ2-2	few	CASSLLVLNTGELFF	TGTGCCAGCAGCTTATTAGTACTTAACACCGGGGAGCTGTTTTTT
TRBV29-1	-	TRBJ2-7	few	CSVNTSPYEQYF	TGCAGCGTTAATACGTCACCCTACGAGCAGTACTTC
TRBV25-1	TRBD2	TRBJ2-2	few	CATKRRGDTGELFF	TGTGCCACCAAGCGCCGGGGGGACACCGGGGAGCTGTTTTTT
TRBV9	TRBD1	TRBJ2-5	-	CASSAGTVQETQYF	TGTGCCAGCAGCGCGGGGACAGTTCAAGAGACCCAGTACTTC
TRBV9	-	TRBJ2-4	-	CASSPSREVKNIQYF	TGTGCCAGCAGCCCCAGCAGGGAGGTCAAAAACATTCAGTACTTC
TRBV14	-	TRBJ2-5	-	CASSQMRIMPQETQYF	TGTGCCAGCAGCCAGATGCGCATCATGCCCCAAGAGACCCAGTACTTC
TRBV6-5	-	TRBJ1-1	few	CASSYSFVAPEAFF	TGTGCCAGCAGTTACTCCTTTGTCGCCCCTGAAGCTTTCTTT
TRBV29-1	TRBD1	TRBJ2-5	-	CSLRQGSGETQYF	TGCAGCTTACGACAGGGAAGTGGAGAGACCCAGTACTTC
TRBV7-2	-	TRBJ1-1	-	CASSYDKNTEAFF	TGTGCCAGCAGCTATGATAAGAACACTGAAGCTTTCTTT
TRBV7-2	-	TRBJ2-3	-	CASRLGWGPRTDTQYF	TGTGCCAGCAGGCTAGGGTGGGGGCCGCGAACAGATACGCAGTATTTT
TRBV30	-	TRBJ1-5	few	CAWSGEYNQPQHF	TGTGCCTGGAGCGGGGAATACAATCAGCCCCAGCATTTT
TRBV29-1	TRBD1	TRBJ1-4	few	CSVAGTANEKLFF	TGCAGCGTTGCCGGGACAGCTAATGAAAAACTGTTTTTT
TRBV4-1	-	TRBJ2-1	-	CASSQVVGGAPYNEQFF	TGCGCCAGCAGCCAAGTTGTGGGGGGGGCGCCCTACAATGAGCAGTTCTTC
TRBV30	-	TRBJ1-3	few	CAWSVGAGNTIYF	TGTGCCTGGAGTGTTGGCGCTGGAAACACCATATATTTT
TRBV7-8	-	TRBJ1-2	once	CASSPGLLDGYTF	TGTGCCAGCAGCCCAGGACTCCTCGATGGCTACACCTTC
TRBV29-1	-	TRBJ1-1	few	CSVPTGSRVEAFF	TGCAGCGTTCCCACAGGCTCGAGGGTTGAAGCTTTCTTT
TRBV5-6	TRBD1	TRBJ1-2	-	CASSPTGQGGYGYTF	TGTGCCAGCAGCCCCACCGGACAGGGAGGCTATGGCTACACCTTC
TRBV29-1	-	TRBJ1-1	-	CSARDGNTEAFF	TGCAGCGCAAGAGACGGGAACACTGAAGCTTTCTTT
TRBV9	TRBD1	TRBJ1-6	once	CASSLRQGDSPLHF	TGTGCCAGCAGCCTTCGACAGGGTGATTCACCCCTCCACTTT
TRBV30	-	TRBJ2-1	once	CAWRAPGGNEQFF	TGTGCCTGGAGGGCGCCCGGTGGAAATGAGCAGTTCTTC
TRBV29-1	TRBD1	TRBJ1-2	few	CSVFFGQGGNYGYTF	TGCAGCGTCTTTTTCGGACAGGGAGGTAACTATGGCTACACCTTC
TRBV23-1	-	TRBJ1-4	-	CASSHPGEDEKLFF	TGCGCCAGCAGTCACCCCGGCGAGGATGAAAAACTGTTTTTT
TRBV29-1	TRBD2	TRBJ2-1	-	CSVLAGSPNEQFF	TGCAGCGTTCTAGCGGGGAGTCCCAATGAGCAGTTCTTC